One T cell receptor beta chain is described in this entry. In the original processing: By means of reference gene primer amplification, nucleated cell counts were estimated. Data came from immunoSEQ multiplex PCR; TCRdb stores just in-frame clones and leaves some out. V, J and clone size are taken as reported in that table, and D and trimming were inferred from the DNA itself. The repertoire includes about 180,000 clones, over 75% of them detected once, and about 18% sits in the top ten. Germline V CDR1 and CDR2: KGHSH, LQKENI. The CDR3 has 17 residues. The V and J ends lost 1 base and 5 bases, in that order; junction bases with no gene match: 11. The sample belongs to a study of blood T cell repertoires in COVID-19. The overall study: The United States, Italy and Spain supplied acute and convalescent COVID-19 samples. Nucleic acid was either cDNA or gDNA, and it came from T cells, B-cell-depleted T cells, or PBMCs.

Seattle's cohort entered during active infection and was followed longitudinally. The V and J genes are TRBV18 and TRBJ1-5, with 7 bases aligning to TRBD1. Sequencing input: peripheral blood. The sequence derives from a person aged 70 to 79 with COVID-19, enrolled during active disease. CDR3 amino acids: CASSPLGAGGIHQPQHF. For the CDR3, the DNA is TGTGCCAGCTCACCACTGGGGGCAGGGGGAATTCATCAGCCCCAGCATTTT.